This T cell receptor beta chain stems from a study of T cells in localized non-small cell lung cancer. Sequenced by immunoSEQ multiplex PCR; TCRdb stores in-frame clones only, minus some. The profile shows about 24,000 clones, around nine tenths of them singletons. There are 15 residues in the CDR3. Deletions cut 0 bases from V and 1 base from J, with 9 bases between. From germline, CDR1 is SGHDT and CDR2 YYEEEE. The TCR comes from a man aged 35-69 years with stage II lung adenocarcinoma. The input for sequencing was PBMCs, taken before any cancer treatment. The rearrangement uses TRBV5-6 and TRBJ2-3, with no clear D. CDR3 amino acids: CASSLELSGTDTQYF. The CDR3 DNA follows: TGTGCCAGCAGCTTGGAACTTTCAGGCACAGATACGCAGTATTTT.